The rows below give T cell receptor beta chains drawn from one sample of a study of preoperative IRX-2 immunotherapy in early breast cancer. TCRdb's table, derived via immunoSEQ multiplex PCR, lists solely in-frame clones and lacks some. This table holds just over 25,000 clones, 75% to 85% found once. Sequences were derived from lymph node tissue, sampled after IRX-2 immunotherapy. Receptors originate from a human donor with breast cancer. Both conserved end residues are part of each CDR3. Each record gives: V gene, J gene, clone size, D gene, CDR3 protein, CDR3 DNA. D genes are given only for firm matches. Clone size is shown for a subset of rows, as once, few, many or a class of expanded clone.

>TRBV11-3|TRBJ2-2|.|TRBD1
CASSSLTGQGAVRELFF
TGTGCCAGCAGCTCCCTAACGGGACAGGGGGCGGTAAGGGAGCTGTTTTTT
>TRBV28|TRBJ1-1|.|TRBD1
CASNDRARMYTEAFF
TGTGCCAGCAACGACAGGGCCCGTATGTACACTGAAGCTTTCTTT
>TRBV7-5|TRBJ2-1|.|.
CASSSHIAGGRYNEQFF
TGTGCCAGCAGCTCACATATAGCGGGGGGCCGGTACAATGAGCAGTTCTTC
>TRBV29-1|TRBJ1-4|.|TRBD1
CSVDTGGTGGELFF
TGCAGCGTTGATACAGGGGGCACAGGGGGAGAACTGTTTTTT
>TRBV14|TRBJ2-1|.|TRBD2
CASSRPGGGYNEQFF
TGTGCCAGCAGCCGCCCGGGGGGAGGCTACAATGAGCAGTTCTTC
>TRBV25-1|TRBJ1-1|.|.
CASSDHRVLGTEAFF
TGTGCCAGCAGTGATCACAGGGTTTTGGGCACTGAAGCTTTCTTT
>TRBV19|TRBJ2-7|.|TRBD1
CASTPGQGPSEQYF
TGTGCCAGTACCCCGGGACAGGGTCCCTCCGAGCAGTACTTC
>TRBV2|TRBJ1-2|.|.
CASSGELWLHLRFFPF
.
>TRBV28|TRBJ1-6|.|TRBD1
CASTGQGVNSPLHF
TGTGCCAGCACCGGACAGGGGGTTAATTCACCCCTCCACTTT
>TRBV28|TRBJ1-4|.|.
CASRASGSTNEKLFF
TGTGCCAGCAGAGCCTCAGGGTCAACTAATGAAAAACTGTTTTTT
>TRBV30|TRBJ1-4|.|.
CAWSVGEKLFF
TGTGCCTGGAGTGTAGGGGAAAAACTGTTTTTT
>TRBV6-7|TRBJ2-1|.|.
CASSEAHLGHPQFF
TGTGCCAGCAGTGAAGCGCATCTTGGGCATCCGCAGTTCTTC
>TRBV5-1|TRBJ2-5|once|.
CASSLRTVEETQYF
TGCGCCAGCAGCCTCAGGACAGTCGAAGAGACCCAGTACTTC
>TRBV15|TRBJ2-5|.|.
CATSRGGGALETQYF
TGTGCCACCAGCAGAGGTGGGGGGGCCCTTGAGACCCAGTACTTC
>TRBV5-1|TRBJ2-2|few|.
CASSLDPIGTGELFF
TGCGCCAGCAGCTTGGACCCAATTGGGACCGGGGAGCTGTTTTTT
>TRBV10-2|TRBJ2-7|.|TRBD1
CASMEQGFPYEQYF
TGCGCCAGCATGGAACAGGGGTTCCCCTACGAGCAGTACTTC
>TRBV18|TRBJ1-4|.|.
CASSPLGEEDRGEKLFF
TGTGCCAGCTCACCTCTGGGCGAGGAGGACAGAGGTGAAAAACTGTTTTTT
>TRBV11-3|TRBJ1-5|few|.
CASSLEAGRNQPQHF
TGTGCCAGCAGCTTGGAGGCAGGGCGCAATCAGCCCCAGCATTTT
>TRBV1|TRBJ2-7|once|.
CASSQALLRRGHEQYF
TGCGCCAGCAGCCAAGCTCTTCTGCGAAGGGGCCACGAGCAGTACTTC
>TRBV6-7|TRBJ1-3|once|.
CASSYGVQTGNTIYF
TGTGCCAGCAGTTATGGGGTACAGACTGGAAACACCATATATTTT
>TRBV7-1|TRBJ2-1|.|.
CASRPGLYNEQFF
TGTGCCAGCAGACCGGGACTTTACAATGAGCAGTTCTTC
>TRBV18|TRBJ2-1|.|.
CASSPNPDRFNEQFF
TGTGCCAGCTCACCAAACCCCGATAGGTTCAATGAGCAGTTCTTC
>TRBV19|TRBJ1-3|.|.
CASSIVGKTRSGNTIYF
TGTGCCAGTAGTATTGTGGGGAAAACCCGCTCTGGAAACACCATATATTTT
>TRBV5-1|TRBJ2-7|.|.
CASSLRRGAVDSYEQYF
TGCGCCAGCAGCCTCCGCCGAGGAGCGGTGGACTCCTACGAGCAGTACTTC
>TRBV6-8|TRBJ2-5|.|TRBD2
CASSLGGGSGETQYF
TGTGCCAGCAGTCTAGGCGGGGGGAGCGGGGAGACCCAGTACTTC
>TRBV6-8|TRBJ1-1|.|.
CASSSGYTEAFF
TGTGCCAGCAGTTCAGGGTACACTGAAGCTTTCTTT
>TRBV18|TRBJ2-3|.|.
CASSPRLLDRTRNTQYF
TGTGCCAGCTCACCACGGCTCCTAGACAGGACCAGGAATACGCAGTATTTT
>TRBV6-8|TRBJ2-1|.|.
CASSYVRSINNEQFF
TGTGCCAGCAGTTACGTACGCTCGATTAACAATGAGCAGTTCTTC
>TRBV19|TRBJ2-7|.|TRBD2
CASSTKAGLAPYEQYF
TGTGCCAGCTCCACCAAAGCGGGACTAGCGCCCTACGAGCAGTACTTC
>TRBV18|TRBJ2-2|.|.
CASSPLTGELFF
TGTGCCAGCTCACCACTCACCGGGGAGCTGTTTTTT
>TRBV29-1|TRBJ2-3|.|.
CSVRKVGNTDTQYF
TGCAGCGTTCGCAAGGTGGGGAACACAGATACGCAGTATTTT
>TRBV11-3|TRBJ2-1|.|TRBD2
CASSPKSGGPGSFKQFF
TGTGCCAGCAGCCCGAAGAGCGGGGGGCCTGGTTCGTTTAAGCAGTTCTTC
>TRBV6-8|TRBJ2-3|.|TRBD1
CASLTGGGIDTQYF
TGTGCCAGCCTGACAGGGGGCGGAATCGATACGCAGTATTTT
>TRBV28|TRBJ2-1|.|.
CASSFLGSYNEQFF
TGTGCCAGCAGTTTTTTGGGCTCCTACAATGAGCAGTTCTTC
>TRBV30|TRBJ1-3|.|.
CAWGDLSRTIYF
TGTGCCTGGGGGGATCTCAGTCGGACCATATATTTT
>TRBV11-3|TRBJ1-6|.|TRBD1
CASSLITGTADSPLHF
TGTGCCAGCAGCTTGATTACCGGGACAGCAGATTCACCCCTCCACTTT
>TRBV19|TRBJ1-5|.|TRBD1
CASSDRVRGQPQHF
TGTGCCAGTAGTGACAGGGTCCGGGGTCAGCCCCAGCATTTT
>TRBV29-1|TRBJ2-5|.|.
CSVWGRNQETQYF
TGCAGCGTGTGGGGACGGAACCAAGAGACCCAGTACTTC
>TRBV29-1|TRBJ2-5|.|TRBD2
CSAGRGGQETQYF
TGCAGCGCAGGGCGGGGGGGCCAAGAGACCCAGTACTTC
>TRBV6-8|TRBJ1-2|.|.
CASKGSATPQRYGYTF
TGTGCCAGCAAAGGGTCAGCTACTCCCCAACGCTATGGCTACACCTTC
>TRBV19|TRBJ2-5|.|TRBD1
CASSTPGQGQETQYF
TGTGCCAGTAGTACCCCGGGACAGGGGCAAGAGACCCAGTACTTC
>TRBV19|TRBJ2-5|.|.
CATSMGSGTWETQYF
TGTGCCACTTCGATGGGTTCTGGGACTTGGGAGACCCAGTACTTC
>TRBV28|TRBJ1-2|.|.
CASSGTQKGGYTF
TGTGCCAGTTCCGGGACTCAAAAGGGGGGCTACACCTTC
>TRBV19|TRBJ2-7|.|TRBD1
CASSSQGTGYYEQYF
TGTGCCAGTAGTTCCCAGGGGACAGGATACTACGAGCAGTACTTC
>TRBV11-3|TRBJ1-6|.|TRBD1
CASNLGQGNSPLHF
TGTGCCAGCAACTTGGGACAGGGGAATTCACCCCTCCACTTT
>TRBV6-8|TRBJ1-2|.|.
CASRKPDSLYGYTF
TGTGCCAGCAGGAAACCCGACAGTCTCTATGGCTACACCTTC
>TRBV12-5|TRBJ1-6|.|TRBD1
CASTPGGAGSPLHF
TGTGCCAGCACCCCAGGGGGCGCGGGTTCACCCCTCCACTTT
>TRBV14|TRBJ2-5|.|TRBD2
CASSQGGGTQYF
TGTGCCAGCAGCCAAGGCGGGGGGACCCAGTACTTC
>TRBV6-8|TRBJ2-2|.|TRBD2
CATWDGTRVTGELFF
TGTGCCACCTGGGACGGGACTAGGGTCACCGGGGAGCTGTTTTTT
>TRBV11-3|TRBJ1-5|.|TRBD1
CASSAGQGGTQPQHF
TGTGCCAGCAGCGCGGGACAGGGAGGGACTCAGCCCCAGCATTTT
>TRBV19|TRBJ1-2|.|TRBD1
CASRTDTGAYYGYTF
TGTGCCAGTAGGACAGACACAGGGGCTTACTATGGCTACACCTTC